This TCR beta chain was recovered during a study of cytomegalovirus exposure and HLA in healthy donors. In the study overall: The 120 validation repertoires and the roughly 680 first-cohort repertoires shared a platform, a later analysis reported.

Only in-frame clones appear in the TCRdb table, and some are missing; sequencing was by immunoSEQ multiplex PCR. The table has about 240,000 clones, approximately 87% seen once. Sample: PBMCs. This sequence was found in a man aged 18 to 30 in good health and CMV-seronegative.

The CDR3 loop is CASSQGTDRELFF. In DNA form, the CDR3 reads TGCGCCAGCAGCCAAGGAACTGACAGGGAGCTGTTTTTT. The chain is built from TRBV4-1 and TRBJ2-2; D is ambiguous. V lost 1 base to trimming and J lost 9 bases, with 9 bases between them. CDR3 size: 13 residues. The germline V gene encodes CDR1 MGHRA and CDR2 YSYEKL.